This is a list of T cell receptor beta chains from one sample in a study of blood T cell repertoires in COVID-19. Measured with immunoSEQ multiplex PCR; TCRdb has only the in-frame clones, and not every one. This table holds over 110,000 clones, approximately 88% found once. Material for sequencing was peripheral blood. The origin of the receptors is a human donor in a cohort sampled during active COVID-19. CDR3s include the opening cysteine and the closing phenylalanine or tryptophan. The D gene is left open where the match is weak.

d_call,v_call,cdr3_aa
.,TRBV25-1,CASSDRLQETQYF
.,TRBV14,CASSRGQILTEAFF
.,TRBV9,CASSWAIDPPYGYTF
.,TRBV6-4,CASIQPVTENSSYEQYF
TRBD1,TRBV7-8,CASSLYSGGRNTIYF
TRBD2,TRBV2,CASSGERELAGKETQYF
TRBD1,TRBV19,CASSKSAGGEKLFF
.,TRBV20-1,CSASRAPGTLSYEQYF
.,TRBV3-1/TRBV3-2,CASSQDFLRQGFYGYTF
.,TRBV9,CASSVVGAAYNEQFF
.,TRBV5-1,CASSQYQETQYF
.,TRBV6-5,CASTPMGVAGNTIYF
TRBD1,TRBV15,CATSRAGGGWNQPQHF
TRBD1,TRBV6-5,CASVRRQGGFQPQHF
TRBD1,TRBV13,CASSKDRDTEAFF
TRBD1,TRBV5-4,CASSFSRGRGGIYNSPLHF
.,TRBV20-1,CSASPNTYGNTIYF
.,TRBV6-2/TRBV6-3,CASSSPRAYNSPLHF
.,TRBV27,CASSLYNEQFF
TRBD2,TRBV27,CASSSPSGGVDNEQFF
.,TRBV7-9,CASSLSQGPSLAKNIQYF
.,TRBV7-2,CASSLDRDQPQHF
.,TRBV18,CASSQSRQTDTQYF
TRBD1,TRBV9,CASSKMVQGATGYTF
.,TRBV3-1/TRBV3-2,CASSQQGLVGELFF
.,TRBV6-6,CASRDGGGTEAFF
.,TRBV6-5,CASSYSRGGEKLFF
.,TRBV7-2,CASSPGAGRGDTEAFF
.,TRBV5-8,CASSLNRGLQFF
.,TRBV5-1,CASSEERFYEQYF
.,TRBV2,CASSYYTDTQYF
.,TRBV3-1/TRBV3-2,CASSQLMAGRDTQYF
.,TRBV6-5,CASKASPVESDTQYF
.,TRBV7-2,CASSLVSRASVEAFF
.,TRBV15,CATSRDAGTETQYF
.,TRBV11-3,CASSPGWAGELFF
TRBD1,TRBV27,CASSPRQGYYEQYF
TRBD1,TRBV13,CASSPSGQGNNEQFF
TRBD1,TRBV4-1,CASSVRAGTEFQPQHF
.,TRBV12-3/TRBV12-4,CASSPTDTYGYTF
TRBD1,TRBV7-2,CASSLAGTGVHGYTF
TRBD1,TRBV29-1,CSVEQGGLYGYTF
TRBD1,TRBV19,CASSIGGQPSYEQYF
TRBD2,TRBV19,CASSALAGGPDEQFF
.,TRBV9,CASSVDQGNIQYF
.,TRBV6-2/TRBV6-3,CASSYFPNQPQHF